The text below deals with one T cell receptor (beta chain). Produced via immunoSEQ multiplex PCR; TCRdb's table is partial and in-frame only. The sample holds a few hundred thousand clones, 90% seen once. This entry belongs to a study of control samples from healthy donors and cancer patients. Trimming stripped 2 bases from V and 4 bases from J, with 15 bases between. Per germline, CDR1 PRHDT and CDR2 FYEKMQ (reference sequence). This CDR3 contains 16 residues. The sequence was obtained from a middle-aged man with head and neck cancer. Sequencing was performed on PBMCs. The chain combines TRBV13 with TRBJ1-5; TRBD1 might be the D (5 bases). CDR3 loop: CASSLWDGGPNQPQHF. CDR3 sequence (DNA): TGTGCCAGCAGCTTATGGGACGGGGGACCGAATCAGCCCCAGCATTTT.